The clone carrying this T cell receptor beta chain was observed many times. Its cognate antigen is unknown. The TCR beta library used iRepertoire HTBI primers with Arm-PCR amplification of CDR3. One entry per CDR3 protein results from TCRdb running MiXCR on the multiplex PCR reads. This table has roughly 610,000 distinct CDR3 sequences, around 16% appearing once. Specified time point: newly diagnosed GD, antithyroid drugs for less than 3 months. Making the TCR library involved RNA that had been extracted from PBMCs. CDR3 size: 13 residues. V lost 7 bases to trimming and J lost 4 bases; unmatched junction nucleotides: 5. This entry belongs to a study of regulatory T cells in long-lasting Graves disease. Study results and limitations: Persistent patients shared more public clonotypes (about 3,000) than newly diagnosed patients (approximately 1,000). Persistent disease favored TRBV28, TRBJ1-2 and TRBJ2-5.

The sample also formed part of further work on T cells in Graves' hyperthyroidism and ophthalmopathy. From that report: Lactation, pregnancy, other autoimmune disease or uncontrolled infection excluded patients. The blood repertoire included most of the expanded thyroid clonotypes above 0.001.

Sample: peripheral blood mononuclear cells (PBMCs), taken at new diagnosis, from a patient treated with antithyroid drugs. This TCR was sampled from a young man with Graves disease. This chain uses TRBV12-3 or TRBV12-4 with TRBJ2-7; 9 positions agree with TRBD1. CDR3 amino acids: CASIRTGEYEQYF. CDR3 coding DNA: TGTGCCAGCATTCGGACAGGGGAGTACGAGCAGTACTTC.